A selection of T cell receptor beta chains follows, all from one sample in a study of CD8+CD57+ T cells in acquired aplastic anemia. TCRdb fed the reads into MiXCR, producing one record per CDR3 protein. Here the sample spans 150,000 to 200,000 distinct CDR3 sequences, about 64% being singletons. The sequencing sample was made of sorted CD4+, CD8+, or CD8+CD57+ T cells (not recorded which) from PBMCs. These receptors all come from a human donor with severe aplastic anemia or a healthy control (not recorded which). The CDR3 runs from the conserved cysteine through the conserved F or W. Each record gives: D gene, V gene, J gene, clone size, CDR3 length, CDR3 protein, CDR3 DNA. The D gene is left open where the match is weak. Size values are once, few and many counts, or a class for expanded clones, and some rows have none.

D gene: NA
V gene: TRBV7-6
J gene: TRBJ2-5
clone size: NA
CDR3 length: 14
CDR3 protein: CASSPVETQETQYF
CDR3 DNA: TGTGCCAGCAGCCCCGTGGAAACCCAAGAGACCCAGTACTTC

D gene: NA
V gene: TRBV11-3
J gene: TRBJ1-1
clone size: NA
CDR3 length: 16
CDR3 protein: CASSPRLGPENTEAFF
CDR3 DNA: TGTGCCAGCAGCCCCCGGTTAGGGCCTGAGAACACTGAAGCTTTCTTT

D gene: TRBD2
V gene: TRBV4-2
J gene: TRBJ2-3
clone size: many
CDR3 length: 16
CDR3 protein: CASSQEVAGGGDTQYF
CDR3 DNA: TGTGCCAGCAGCCAAGAGGTAGCGGGGGGTGGAGATACGCAGTATTTT

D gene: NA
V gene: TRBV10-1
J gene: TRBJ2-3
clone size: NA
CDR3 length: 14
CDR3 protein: CASSEGVKTDTQYF
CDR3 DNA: TGCGCCAGCAGTGAGGGCGTGAAAACAGATACGCAGTATTTT

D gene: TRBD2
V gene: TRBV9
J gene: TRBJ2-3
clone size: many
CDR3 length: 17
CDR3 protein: CASSQGLAGGYSDTQYF
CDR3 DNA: TGTGCCAGCAGCCAGGGACTAGCGGGGGGGTACTCAGATACGCAGTATTTT

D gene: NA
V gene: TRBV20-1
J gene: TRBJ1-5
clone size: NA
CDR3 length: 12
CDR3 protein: CSASEANQPQHF
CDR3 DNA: TGCAGTGCCTCAGAAGCCAATCAGCCCCAGCATTTT

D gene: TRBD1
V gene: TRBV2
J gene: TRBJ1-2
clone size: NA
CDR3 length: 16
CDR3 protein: CASSPITGGPSHGYTF
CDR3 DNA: TGTGCCAGCAGTCCGATCACAGGGGGACCTAGTCATGGCTACACCTTC

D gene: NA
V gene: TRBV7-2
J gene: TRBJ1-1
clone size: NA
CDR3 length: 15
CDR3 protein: CASSSLGLPGTEAFF
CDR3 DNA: TGTGCCAGCAGCTCCTTGGGGCTGCCGGGCACTGAAGCTTTCTTT

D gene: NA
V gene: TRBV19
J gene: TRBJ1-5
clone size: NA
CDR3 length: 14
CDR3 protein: CASSRKGGNQPQHF
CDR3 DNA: TGTGCCAGTAGTAGGAAGGGGGGCAATCAGCCCCAGCATTTT

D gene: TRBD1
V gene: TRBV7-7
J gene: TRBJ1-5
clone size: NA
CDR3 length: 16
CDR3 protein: CASSLWTGVSNQPQHF
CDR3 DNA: TGTGCCAGTAGCTTATGGACAGGAGTAAGCAATCAGCCCCAGCATTTT

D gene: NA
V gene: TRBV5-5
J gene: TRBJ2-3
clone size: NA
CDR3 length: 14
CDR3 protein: CASSTRTSTDTQYF
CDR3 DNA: TGTGCCAGCAGCACCAGGACTAGCACAGATACGCAGTATTTT

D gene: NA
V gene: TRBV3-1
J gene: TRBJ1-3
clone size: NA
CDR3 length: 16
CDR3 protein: CASSQEYQSSGNTIYF
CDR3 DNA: TGTGCCAGCAGCCAAGAGTACCAGAGCTCTGGAAACACCATATATTTT

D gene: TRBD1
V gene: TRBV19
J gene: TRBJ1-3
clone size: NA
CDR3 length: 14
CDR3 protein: CASSSGTGGNTIYF
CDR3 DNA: TGTGCCAGTAGTTCAGGGACAGGCGGAAACACCATATATTTT

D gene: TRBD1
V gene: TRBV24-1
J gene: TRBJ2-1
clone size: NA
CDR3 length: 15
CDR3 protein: CATSDAGQGSNEQFF
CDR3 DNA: TGTGCCACCAGTGATGCGGGACAGGGGTCAAATGAGCAGTTCTTC

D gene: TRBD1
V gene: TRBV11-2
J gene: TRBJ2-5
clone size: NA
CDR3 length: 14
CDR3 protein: CASSPRQGPETQYF
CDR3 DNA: TGTGCCAGCAGCCCCCGACAGGGTCCAGAGACCCAGTACTTC

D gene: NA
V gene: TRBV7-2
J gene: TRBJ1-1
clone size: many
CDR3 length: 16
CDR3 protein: CASTQGPRSMNTEAFF
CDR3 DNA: TGTGCCAGCACCCAGGGGCCCCGGAGCATGAACACTGAAGCTTTCTTT

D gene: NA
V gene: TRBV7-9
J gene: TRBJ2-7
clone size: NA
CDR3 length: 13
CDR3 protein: CASSLEGFYEQYF
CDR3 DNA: TGTGCCAGCAGCTTAGAGGGGTTCTACGAGCAGTACTTC

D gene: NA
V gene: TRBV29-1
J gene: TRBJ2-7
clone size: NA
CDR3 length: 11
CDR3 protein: CSAWKAGEQYF
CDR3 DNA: TGCAGCGCGTGGAAGGCAGGGGAGCAGTACTTC

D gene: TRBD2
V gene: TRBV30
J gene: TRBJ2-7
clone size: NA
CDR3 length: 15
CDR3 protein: CAWRDGTNGTYEQYF
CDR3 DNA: TGTGCCTGGAGGGATGGGACTAACGGAACCTACGAGCAGTACTTC

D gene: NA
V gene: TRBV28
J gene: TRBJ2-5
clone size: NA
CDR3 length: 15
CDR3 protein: CASSLGGQRFRAQYF
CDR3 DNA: TGTGCCAGCAGTTTAGGGGGACAAAGGTTCAGGGCCCAGTACTTC

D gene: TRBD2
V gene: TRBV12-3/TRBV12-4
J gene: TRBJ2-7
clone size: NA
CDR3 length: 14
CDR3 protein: CASSLGAGAYEQYF
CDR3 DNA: TGTGCCAGCAGTTTAGGAGCGGGGGCCTACGAGCAGTACTTC

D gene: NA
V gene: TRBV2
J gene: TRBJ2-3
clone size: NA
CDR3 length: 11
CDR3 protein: CASRAGSMQYF
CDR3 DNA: TGTGCCAGCAGAGCTGGGAGTATGCAGTATTTT

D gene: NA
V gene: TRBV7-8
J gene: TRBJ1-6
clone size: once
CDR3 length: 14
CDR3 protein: CASSLGQRNSPLHF
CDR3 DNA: TGTGCCAGCAGCTTAGGTCAGAGGAATTCACCCCTCCACTTT

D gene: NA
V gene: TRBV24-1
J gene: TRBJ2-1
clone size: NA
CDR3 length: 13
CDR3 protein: CATSGTGFNEQFF
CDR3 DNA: TGTGCCACCAGTGGAACAGGGTTCAATGAGCAGTTCTTC

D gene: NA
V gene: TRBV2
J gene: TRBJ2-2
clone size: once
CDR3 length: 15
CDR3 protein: CASTGGPGGTGELFF
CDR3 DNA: TGTGCCAGCACGGGTGGGCCCGGGGGCACCGGGGAGCTGTTTTTT

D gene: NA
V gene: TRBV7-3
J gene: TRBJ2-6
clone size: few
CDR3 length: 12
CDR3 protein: CASGSGANVLTF
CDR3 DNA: TGTGCCAGTGGATCTGGGGCCAACGTCCTGACTTTC

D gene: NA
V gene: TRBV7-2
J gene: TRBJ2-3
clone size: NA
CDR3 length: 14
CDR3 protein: CASSLVEYTDTQYF
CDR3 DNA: TGTGCCAGCAGCTTAGTAGAGTACACAGATACGCAGTATTTT

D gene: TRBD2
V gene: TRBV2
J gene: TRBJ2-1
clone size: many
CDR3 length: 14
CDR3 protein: CASSEAPSGGEQFF
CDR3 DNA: TGTGCCAGCAGTGAAGCGCCTAGCGGTGGTGAGCAGTTCTTC

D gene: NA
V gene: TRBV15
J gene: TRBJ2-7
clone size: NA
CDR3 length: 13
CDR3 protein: CATSRDTVYEQYF
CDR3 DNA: TGTGCCACCAGCAGAGATACGGTCTACGAGCAGTACTTC

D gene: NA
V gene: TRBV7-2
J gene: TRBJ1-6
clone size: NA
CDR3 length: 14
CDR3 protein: CASSLGPPNSPLHF
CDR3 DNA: TGTGCCAGCAGCTTAGGACCACCTAATTCACCCCTCCACTTT

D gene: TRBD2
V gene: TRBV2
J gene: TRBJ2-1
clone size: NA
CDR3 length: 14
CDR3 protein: CASSQGSAGGSQFF
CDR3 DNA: TGTGCCAGCAGCCAAGGGTCAGCGGGGGGGTCCCAGTTCTTC

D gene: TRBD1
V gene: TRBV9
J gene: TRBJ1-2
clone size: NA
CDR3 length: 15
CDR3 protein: CASSVVSGQGYGYTF
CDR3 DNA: TGTGCCAGCAGCGTAGTTTCCGGACAGGGCTATGGCTACACCTTC

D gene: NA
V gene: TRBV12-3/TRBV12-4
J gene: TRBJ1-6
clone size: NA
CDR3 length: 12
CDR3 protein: CASRQGNSPLHF
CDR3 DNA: TGTGCCAGCAGACAGGGAAATTCACCCCTCCACTTT

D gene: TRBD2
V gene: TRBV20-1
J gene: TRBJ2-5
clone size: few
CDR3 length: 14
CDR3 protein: CSAISASGAETQYF
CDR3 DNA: TGCAGTGCTATATCGGCTAGCGGGGCGGAGACCCAGTACTTC

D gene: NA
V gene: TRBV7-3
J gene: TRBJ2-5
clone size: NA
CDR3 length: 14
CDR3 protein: CASSLGLGQETQYF
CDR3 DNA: TGTGCCAGCAGCTTGGGACTGGGTCAAGAGACCCAGTACTTC

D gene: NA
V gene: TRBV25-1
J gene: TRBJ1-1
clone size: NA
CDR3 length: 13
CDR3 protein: CASSESRATEAFF
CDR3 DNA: TGTGCCAGCAGTGAATCAAGGGCCACTGAAGCTTTCTTT

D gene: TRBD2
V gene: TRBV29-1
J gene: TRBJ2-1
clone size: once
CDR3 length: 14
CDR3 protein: CSVEGTSESDEQFF
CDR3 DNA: TGCAGCGTTGAAGGGACTAGCGAGAGCGATGAGCAGTTCTTC

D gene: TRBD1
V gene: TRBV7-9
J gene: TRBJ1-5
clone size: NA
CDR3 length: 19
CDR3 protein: CASSQRTGISWISNQPQHF
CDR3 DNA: TGTGCCAGCAGCCAGAGGACAGGGATAAGTTGGATAAGCAATCAGCCCCAGCATTTT

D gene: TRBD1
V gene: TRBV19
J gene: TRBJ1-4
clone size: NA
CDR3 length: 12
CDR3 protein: CASRQGNEKLFF
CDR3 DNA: TGTGCCAGTAGACAGGGGAACGAAAAACTGTTTTTT

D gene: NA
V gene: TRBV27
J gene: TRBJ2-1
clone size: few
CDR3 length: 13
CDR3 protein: CASSLVVGNEQFF
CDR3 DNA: TGTGCCAGCAGTTTAGTGGTAGGCAATGAGCAGTTCTTC

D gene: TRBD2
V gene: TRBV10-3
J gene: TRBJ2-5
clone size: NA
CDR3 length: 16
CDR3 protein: CAISDPTSGAGETQYF
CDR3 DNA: TGTGCCATCAGTGATCCTACTAGCGGGGCGGGAGAGACCCAGTACTTC

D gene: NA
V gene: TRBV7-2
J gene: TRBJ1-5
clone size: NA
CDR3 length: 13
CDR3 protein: CASSLAFGQPQHF
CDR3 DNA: TGTGCCAGCAGCTTAGCGTTTGGGCAGCCCCAGCATTTT

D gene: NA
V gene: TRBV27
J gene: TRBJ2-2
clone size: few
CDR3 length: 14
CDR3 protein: CASSSSPGTGELFF
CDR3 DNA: TGTGCCAGCAGTTCCTCGCCCGGGACCGGGGAGCTGTTTTTT

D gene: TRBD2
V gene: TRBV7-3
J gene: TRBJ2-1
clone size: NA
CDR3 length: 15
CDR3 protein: CASSLELAGVGEQFF
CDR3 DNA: TGTGCCAGCAGCTTGGAACTAGCGGGAGTTGGGGAGCAGTTCTTC

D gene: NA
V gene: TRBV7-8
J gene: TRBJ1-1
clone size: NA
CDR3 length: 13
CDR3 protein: CASSPNTRSAAFF
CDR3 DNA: TGTGCCAGCAGCCCCAACACTAGGTCAGCAGCTTTCTTT

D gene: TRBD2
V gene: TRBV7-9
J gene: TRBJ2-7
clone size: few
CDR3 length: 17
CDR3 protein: CASSQTSVILYTYEQYF
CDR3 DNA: TGTGCCAGCAGCCAGACTAGCGTGATCCTTTATACCTACGAGCAGTACTTC

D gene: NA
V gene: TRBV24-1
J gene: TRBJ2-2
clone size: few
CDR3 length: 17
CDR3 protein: CATSDRAGRKNTGELFF
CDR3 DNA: TGTGCCACCAGTGATCGGGCAGGGAGGAAGAACACCGGGGAGCTGTTTTTT

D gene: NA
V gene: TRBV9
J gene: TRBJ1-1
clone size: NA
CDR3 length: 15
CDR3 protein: CASSADSVVRTEAFF
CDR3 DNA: TGTGCCAGCAGCGCTGATTCGGTGGTGAGGACTGAAGCTTTCTTT